Below, 21 T cell receptor beta chains from the same sample are listed, as sequenced in a study of blood T cells in healthy people across ages. Sample-barcoded 5' priming and a J-beta primer mix drove a second PCR of roughly 7 to 11 cycles. One entry per CDR3 protein, called by TCRdb with MiXCR from the 5' RACE reads. The sample gives about 560,000 distinct CDR3 sequences, about a quarter of which show up once; over 3.5% is in the top ten. This sample also belongs to another study, concerning T cells of mothers and their children.

The sequenced sample consisted of blood. These receptors all stem from a boy aged 2 to 10 in good health.

The V call is TRBV28, the J call TRBJ2-5; 8 bases line up with TRBD1. After removal of 6 bases from V and 4 bases from J, the junction contained 10 bases not matched to a gene. Per germline, CDR1 MDHEN and CDR2 SYDVKM. This CDR3 region has 15 residues. CDR3 in amino acids: CASSSFWTGPETQYF. For the CDR3, the DNA is TGTGCCAGCAGCTCCTTTTGGACAGGGCCAGAGACCCAGTACTTC.

The chain uses TRBV7-3 and TRBJ2-1, with 9 bases matching TRBD2. The CDR3 length is 15 residues. The germline V gene has CDR1 SGHTA and CDR2 FQGTGA. V lost 4 bases and J lost 6; bases outside the gene matches: 7. CDR3 DNA: TGTGCCAGCAGCTCTAGCGGGGAGAGGTGCAATGAGCAGTTCTTC. Protein product: CASSSSGERCNEQFF.

The rearrangement joins TRBV6-1 to TRBJ2-3; D may be TRBD2 (6 bases). The CDR3 contains 14 residues. Germline V lookup: CDR1 MNHNS, CDR2 SASEGT. Trimming shortened V by 10 bases and J by 0 bases, and 14 bases separated the two germline ends. This CDR3 is CATGLPPSTDTQYF. In DNA, the CDR3 is TGTGCCACCGGACTACCTCCTAGCACAGATACGCAGTATTTT.

This chain uses TRBV7-2 with TRBJ2-4; D may be TRBD2 (6 bases). The CDR3 sequence is 14 residues long. V was cut by 6 bases and J by 5 bases, with 14 bases left in between. Germline lookup yields CDR1 SGHTA and CDR2 FQGNSA. The CDR3 reads CASRAGLEENIQYF. The CDR3 DNA is TGTGCCAGCAGGGCGGGGCTAGAAGAAAACATTCAGTACTTC.

In this sample, this clonotype turned up a few times. One end of the junction fails to match germline, which may point to a read error. The gene calls are TRBV6-6 and TRBJ2-7, with 7 bases that match TRBD1. This CDR3 is 13 amino acids long. Germline CDR1 MNHNY, CDR2 SVGAGI (reference sequence). CDR3 bases: TGTGCCAGCAGTTACTGGGGGACAGATCGTCCTATCTTC. Its protein product is CASSYWGTDRPIF.

This clonotype was seen once. The chain recombines TRBV21-1 with TRBJ2-2; the D call in the table, TRBD1, was not verified against the DNA. TRBV21-1 is a recognized pseudogene. The CDR3 is 19 amino acids. Here the CDR3 DNA reads TGTGCCAGCAGCAAAGAGGGGAAGATTGACAGGGGGTACACCGGGGAGCTGTTTTTT. It is translated as CASSKEGKIDRGYTGELFF.

This clonotype was detected only a few times. This chain joins TRBV29-1 and TRBJ1-1; D remains ambiguous. Trimming shortened V by 4 bases and J by 6 bases, and 9 bases separated the two germline ends. The CDR3 length is 11 residues. The V gene's germline CDR1 is SQVTM and CDR2 ANQGSEA. CDR3 region: CSVGEGAEAFF. DNA of the CDR3: TGCAGCGTTGGAGAGGGCGCTGAAGCTTTCTTT.

The rearrangement links TRBV3-1 to TRBJ2-2; 9 bases fit TRBD2. Germline CDR1 is LGHDT and CDR2 is YNNKEL (reference sequence). The CDR3 is made up of 17 amino acids. V lost 4 bases to trimming and J lost 7 bases; unmatched junction nucleotides: 13. The CDR3 region is CASSLSGGPPEDGELFF. For the CDR3, the DNA is TGTGCCAGCAGCCTTAGCGGGGGCCCACCCGAGGACGGGGAGCTGTTTTTT.

The chain couples TRBV12-3 or TRBV12-4 to TRBJ2-3; D may be TRBD1 or TRBD2 (5 bases each). CDR3 size: 15 residues. Trimming took 4 bases from V and 4 from J, leaving 15 bases between them. In nucleotides, the CDR3 is TGTGCCAGCAGTTCTCCGGGACGGGCCTCAGATACGCAGTATTTT. Translating gives CASSSPGRASDTQYF.

This clonotype has a handful of counts. The chain uses TRBV5-1 and TRBJ2-5; weak D call: TRBD1 (5 bases). Trimming took off 4 bases at V and 2 bases at J, with 15 bases between the two ends. The CDR3 loop spans 15 amino acids. Per the germline V gene, CDR1 is SGHRS and CDR2 is YFSETQ. The CDR3 sequence is CASSPNSGIQETQYF. As DNA, the CDR3 is TGCGCCAGCAGCCCGAACTCAGGGATACAAGAGACCCAGTACTTC.

This clonotype was found a few times. The chain has TRBV6-2 or TRBV6-3 and TRBJ2-2; tentative D call: TRBD2 (6 bases). Per germline, CDR1 MNHEY and CDR2 SVGEGT. With 7 bases removed from V and 1 base from J, the gap between germline ends came to 19 bases. The CDR3 contains 17 residues. In DNA form, the CDR3 reads TGTGCCAGCATTCCTTCTTGGGGGGAGCGGAACACCGGGGAGCTGTTTTTT. This encodes CASIPSWGERNTGELFF.

The rearrangement links TRBV5-4 to TRBJ2-4; D may be TRBD2 (6 bases). The V end was cut by 4 bases, the J end by 6 bases, with 8 bases between. In germline, CDR1 is SGHNT, CDR2 YYREEE (reference sequence). This CDR3 spans 12 amino acids. The CDR3 protein is CASSRERNIQYF. CDR3 DNA: TGTGCCAGCAGCCGGGAGAGAAACATTCAGTACTTC. Full variable domain (rest looked up from reference TRBV5-4 and TRBJ2-4): ETGVTQSPTHLIKTRGQQVTLRCSSQSGHNTVSWYQQALGQGPQFIFQYYREEENGRGNFPPRFSGLQFPNYSSELNVNALELDDSALYLCASSRERNIQYFGAGTRLSVL.

This clonotype was seen a handful of times. This chain joins TRBV29-1 and TRBJ2-7; 8 bases align to TRBD1. Germline V gene data show CDR1 as SQVTM and CDR2 as ANQGSEA. The V gene end was trimmed by 3 bases and the J gene end by 2 bases; junction bases not matched to a gene: 3. This CDR3 is 13 amino acids long. CDR3 coding DNA: TGCAGCGTTGAGTTGACAGGGGCCTACGAGCAGTACTTC. The encoded protein is CSVELTGAYEQYF.

This clonotype came up a few times. The J gene is TRBJ2-3, the V gene TRBV3-2; TRBD2, the D gene given by the table, was not confirmed from the DNA. TRBV3-2 is described as a pseudogene. The CDR3 loop spans 16 amino acids. CDR3 residues: CASSRGLAVWPDTQYF. As DNA, the CDR3 is TGTGCCAGCAGCCGGGGACTAGCGGTTTGGCCAGATACGCAGTATTTT.

This chain uses TRBV12-3 or TRBV12-4 with TRBJ2-7, with 9 bases aligning to TRBD1. With 6 bases clipped from V and 3 bases from J, the junction kept 9 bases outside the gene matches. The CDR3 totals 15 residues. In DNA, the CDR3 is TGTGCCAGCAGCCCCCGGGACAGGGACCACTACGAGCAGTACTTC. It specifies CASSPRDRDHYEQYF.

This rearrangement joins TRBV6-1 to TRBJ2-2; the D gene is possibly TRBD2 (6 bases). Germline V gives CDR1 MNHNS, CDR2 SASEGT. The CDR3 has 14 residues. V gave up 7 bases and J gave up 3 bases, with 12 bases separating them. The CDR3 sequence: CASIPGLHTGELFF. CDR3 sequence (DNA): TGTGCCAGCATTCCGGGACTCCACACCGGGGAGCTGTTTTTT.

This chain connects TRBV20-1 to TRBJ1-1; D possibly corresponds to TRBD1 (5 bases). Germline V lookup: CDR1 DFQATT, CDR2 SNEGSKA (reference sequence). The V end lost 0 bases, the J end lost 5 bases, and 16 bases lay between the germline ends. CDR3 length equals 15 residues. The CDR3 reads CSARDPGPGETEAFF. The CDR3 DNA reads as TGCAGTGCTAGAGATCCGGGACCGGGAGAAACTGAAGCTTTCTTT.

This clonotype was seen more than once but under ten times. This chain joins TRBV28 and TRBJ2-7; D is ambiguous. The germline gives CDR1 MDHEN, CDR2 SYDVKM. The CDR3 sequence is 13 residues long. V shed 4 bases and J shed 2 bases, with 9 bases lying between them. The CDR3 sequence: CASSSTLAYEQYF. The DNA of the CDR3 is TGTGCCAGCAGTTCGACACTTGCCTACGAGCAGTACTTC.

This chain connects TRBV18 to TRBJ2-5; no definite D call. Germline lookup yields CDR1 KGHSH and CDR2 LQKENI. The length of the CDR3 is 15 residues. Trimming shortened V by 3 bases and J by 5 bases, and 16 bases separated the two germline ends. The CDR3 DNA follows: TGTGCCAGCTCACCCCAGGATCTAGGGATGGAGACCCAGTACTTC. This sequence encodes CASSPQDLGMETQYF. The whole variable domain, remainder taken from reference TRBV18 and TRBJ2-5, is NAGVMQNPRHLVRRRGQEARLRCSPMKGHSHVYWYRQLPEEGLKFMVYLQKENIIDESGMPKERFSAEFPKEGPSILRIQQVVRGDSAAYFCASSPQDLGMETQYFGPGTRLLVL.

This clonotype was picked up a small number of times. The genes are TRBV5-1 and TRBJ2-5; a weak D match, TRBD2 (6 bases). The better agreement between TRBJ2-1 and the DNA end casts doubt on the J call. Germline-derived CDR1 and CDR2 are SGHRS and YFSETQ. The CDR3 runs 16 residues. CDR3 protein: CASSLAEGAPYNEQFF. The CDR3 DNA reads as TGCGCCAGCAGCTTGGCGGAGGGCGCTCCATACAATGAGCAGTTCTTC.

The CDR3 region is CAWSLGLAGQETQYF. DNA of the CDR3: TGTGCCTGGAGTTTGGGACTAGCGGGCCAAGAGACCCAGTACTTC. J is TRBJ2-5 and V is TRBV30, with 12 bases fitting TRBD2. With V trimmed by 2 bases and J by 1 base, 2 bases remained unmatched. Looked up from germline, CDR1 is GTSNPN and CDR2 is SVGIG (reference sequence). The CDR3 is made up of 15 amino acids.